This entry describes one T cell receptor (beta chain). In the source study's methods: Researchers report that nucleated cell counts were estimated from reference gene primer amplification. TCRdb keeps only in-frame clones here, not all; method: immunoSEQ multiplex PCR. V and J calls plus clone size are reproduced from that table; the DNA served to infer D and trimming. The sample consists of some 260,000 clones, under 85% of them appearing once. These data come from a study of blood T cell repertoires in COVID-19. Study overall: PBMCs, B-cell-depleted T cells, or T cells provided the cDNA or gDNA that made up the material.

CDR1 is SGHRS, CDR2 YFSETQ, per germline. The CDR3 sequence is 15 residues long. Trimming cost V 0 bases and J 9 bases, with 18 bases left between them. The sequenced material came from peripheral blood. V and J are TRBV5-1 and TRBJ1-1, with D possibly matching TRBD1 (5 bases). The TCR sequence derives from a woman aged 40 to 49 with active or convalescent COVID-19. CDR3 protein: CASSLDLGGVIQAFF. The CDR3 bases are TGCGCCAGCAGCTTGGACCTCGGGGGGGTAATTCAAGCTTTCTTT.